A selection of T cell receptor beta chains follows, all from one sample in a study of human T cells and chemical hapten exposure. From the RACE reads, TCRdb called clonotypes with MiXCR, one entry per CDR3 protein. The sample contains 300,000 to 450,000 distinct CDR3 sequences, more than 4.5% of which appear only once. This specimen consisted of whole blood, obtained in connection with sensitization to the hapten diphenylcyclopropenone (DPC). Receptors were obtained from a woman between 50 and 59 years old with alopecia areata. Some clones in this sample may be carry-over from other donors' samples. CDR3s include the opening cysteine and the closing phenylalanine or tryptophan.

V gene	J gene	CDR3 protein
TRBV6-5	TRBJ2-3	CASSGRDGRDTQYF
TRBV9	TRBJ2-3	CASSVADGGGAWGTDTQYF
TRBV27	TRBJ1-5	CASSPRDSNQPQHF
TRBV7-2	TRBJ2-1	CASSSLDNEQFF
TRBV20-1	TRBJ1-1	CSAIPGLLSREAFF
TRBV12-3/TRBV12-4	TRBJ2-1	CASSWTSGNEQFF
TRBV5-4	TRBJ1-1	CASSRGRGLGTEAFF
TRBV28	TRBJ2-7	CATKTRDRGSEQYF
TRBV14	TRBJ2-1	CASKDRGAYNEQFF
TRBV19	TRBJ2-7	CASSSLLEGPYEQYF
TRBV29-1	TRBJ2-1	CSVQYGTGSGNEQFF
TRBV5-1	TRBJ2-6	CASSFTPTSGANVLTF
TRBV9	TRBJ1-1	CASSVGPENTEAFF
TRBV11-2	TRBJ2-1	CASSFRTGIPVGNEQFF
TRBV7-9	TRBJ1-1	CASLEWGKTEAFF
TRBV4-2	TRBJ2-2	CASSQGQANTGELFF
TRBV2	TRBJ1-2	CASSEDSTYGYTF
TRBV5-1	TRBJ2-6	CASSRQGRNSGANVLTF
TRBV3-1	TRBJ2-1	CASSTRERDEEFF
TRBV6-4	TRBJ2-3	CASRPWGTDTQYF
TRBV5-1	TRBJ2-7	CASSLDLVVYEQYF
TRBV2	TRBJ2-3	CASSESRNTQYF
TRBV20-1	TRBJ1-6	CSARAGGSYNSPLHF
TRBV30	TRBJ2-7	CAWSQGGYEQYF
TRBV6-5	TRBJ1-1	CASSPRGSDTEAFF
TRBV2	TRBJ1-3	CASSEEWSSGNTIYF
TRBV5-6	TRBJ1-2	CASSLKLYRVNYGYTF
TRBV7-2	TRBJ2-2	CASSRGANTGELFF
TRBV4-3	TRBJ1-4	CASSQSLGQTEKLFF
TRBV4-2	TRBJ2-1	CASSQDLGRHEQFF
TRBV3-1	TRBJ2-1	CASNLASGGMYEQFF
TRBV28	TRBJ2-4	CASSLRGAKNIQYF
TRBV20-1	TRBJ1-4	CSAKGASEKLFF
TRBV19	TRBJ1-6	CASSIGQSTDTLHF
TRBV6-1	TRBJ2-2	CASSEYGGTGELFF
TRBV20-1	TRBJ1-6	CSAPVGRGDNSPLHF
TRBV7-9	TRBJ1-4	CASSYTGSEKLFF
TRBV6-2/TRBV6-3	TRBJ2-1	CASSYISEQFF
TRBV12-1	TRBJ2-7	CASIKQGAVYEQYF
TRBV4-2	TRBJ2-1	CATSPGTLDEQFF
TRBV7-9	TRBJ1-5	CASSPNQGQPQHF
TRBV27	TRBJ2-4	CASSLRLQGTHIQYF
TRBV3-1	TRBJ1-1	CASSQEVRRAQKNTEAFF
TRBV7-2	TRBJ2-1	CASSSLVGGYNEQFF
TRBV12-5	TRBJ1-2	CASGPLSVDYGYTF
TRBV13	TRBJ2-7	CASSTNGQGSYEQYF
TRBV7-9	TRBJ1-5	CASSLDIQPQHF
TRBV18	TRBJ1-1	CASSPRDVATEAFF
TRBV28	TRBJ2-1	CASSIPGPPQEQFF
TRBV12-3/TRBV12-4	TRBJ1-6	CASSRLGQGRSPLHF
TRBV2	TRBJ2-5	CASSELDTAQETQYF
TRBV10-3	TRBJ2-5	CAIKAAGLAVQETQYF
TRBV20-1	TRBJ2-7	CSAPSGGGQYF
TRBV10-3	TRBJ1-1	CAISGGTATMNTEAFF
TRBV11-2	TRBJ2-6	CASSFGAGVPGANVLTF
TRBV3-1	TRBJ2-7	CASSQDVGSEQYF
TRBV6-1	TRBJ1-5	CASSEAISFYSNQPQHF
TRBV5-1	TRBJ2-5	CASSLYPGLQTQYF